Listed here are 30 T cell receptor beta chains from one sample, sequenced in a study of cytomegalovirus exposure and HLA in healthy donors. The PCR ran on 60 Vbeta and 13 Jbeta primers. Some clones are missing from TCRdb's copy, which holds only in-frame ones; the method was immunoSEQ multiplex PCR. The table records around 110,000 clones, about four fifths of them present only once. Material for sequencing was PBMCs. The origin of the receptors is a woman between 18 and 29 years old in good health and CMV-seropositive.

The CDR3 region is CAWSVPGGDLSNQPQHF. The CDR3 nucleotides read TGTGCCTGGAGTGTACCTGGAGGGGACCTTAGCAATCAGCCCCAGCATTTT. The gene calls are TRBV30 and TRBJ1-5, with D possibly TRBD1 on 5 matching bases. Germline values: CDR1 GTSNPN, CDR2 SVGIG (reference sequence). Trimming removed 0 bases at V and 0 bases at J, with 15 bases between. This CDR3 comprises 17 residues.

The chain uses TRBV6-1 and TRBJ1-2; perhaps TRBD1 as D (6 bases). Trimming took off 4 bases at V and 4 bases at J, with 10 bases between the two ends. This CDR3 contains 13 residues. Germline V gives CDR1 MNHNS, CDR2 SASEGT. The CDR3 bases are TGTGCCAGCAGTGGAGGGGGGGCCTATGGCTACACCTTC. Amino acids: CASSGGGAYGYTF.

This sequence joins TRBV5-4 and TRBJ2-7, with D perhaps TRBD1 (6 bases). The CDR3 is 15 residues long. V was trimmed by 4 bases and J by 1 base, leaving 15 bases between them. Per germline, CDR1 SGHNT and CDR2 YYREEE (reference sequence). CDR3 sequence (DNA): TGTGCCAGCAGCCGAGGAACAGGGCTTTCCTACGAGCAGTACTTC. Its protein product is CASSRGTGLSYEQYF.

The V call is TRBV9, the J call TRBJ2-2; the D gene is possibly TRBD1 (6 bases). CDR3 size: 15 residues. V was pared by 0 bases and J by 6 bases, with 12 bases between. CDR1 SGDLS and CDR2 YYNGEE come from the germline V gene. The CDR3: CASSVEGQRAGELFF. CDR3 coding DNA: TGTGCCAGCAGCGTAGAAGGACAGCGTGCCGGGGAGCTGTTTTTT.

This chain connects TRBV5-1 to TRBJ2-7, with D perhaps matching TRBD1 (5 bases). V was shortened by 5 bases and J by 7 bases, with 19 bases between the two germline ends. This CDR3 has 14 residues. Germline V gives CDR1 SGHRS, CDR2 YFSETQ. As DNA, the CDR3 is TGCGCCAGCAGTTACGACACCTTTCAGGGAGAGCAGTACTTC. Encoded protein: CASSYDTFQGEQYF.

The CDR3, as DNA: TGTGCCAGCAGTAACCCAACCGGGACTGAAGCTTTCTTT. It specifies CASSNPTGTEAFF. This chain connects TRBV28 to TRBJ1-1, with unresolved D. The CDR3 contains 13 residues. The germline V gene encodes CDR1 MDHEN and CDR2 SYDVKM. Trimming left V 5 bases short and J 5 bases short, with 12 bases between.

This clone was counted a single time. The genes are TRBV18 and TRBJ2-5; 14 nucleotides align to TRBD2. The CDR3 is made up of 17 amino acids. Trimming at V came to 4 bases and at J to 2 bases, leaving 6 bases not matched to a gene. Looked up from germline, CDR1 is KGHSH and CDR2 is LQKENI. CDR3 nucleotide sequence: TGTGCCAGCTCACTAGGACTAGCGGGAGGCCTTCAAGAGACCCAGTACTTC. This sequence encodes CASSLGLAGGLQETQYF. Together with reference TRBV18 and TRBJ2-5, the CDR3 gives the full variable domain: NAGVMQNPRHLVRRRGQEARLRCSPMKGHSHVYWYRQLPEEGLKFMVYLQKENIIDESGMPKERFSAEFPKEGPSILRIQQVVRGDSAAYFCASSLGLAGGLQETQYFGPGTRLLVL.

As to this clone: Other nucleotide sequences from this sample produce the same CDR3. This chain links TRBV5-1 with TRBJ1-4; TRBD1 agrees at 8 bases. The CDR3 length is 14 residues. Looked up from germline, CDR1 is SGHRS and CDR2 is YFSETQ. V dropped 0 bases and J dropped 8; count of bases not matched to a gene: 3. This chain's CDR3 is CASSLVRGREKLFF. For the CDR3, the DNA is TGCGCCAGCAGCTTGGTCAGGGGGCGGGAAAAACTGTTTTTT.

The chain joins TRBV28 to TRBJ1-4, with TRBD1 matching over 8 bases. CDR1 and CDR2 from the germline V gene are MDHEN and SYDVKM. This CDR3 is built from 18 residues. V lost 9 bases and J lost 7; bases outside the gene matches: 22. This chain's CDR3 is CASIKLAGQAIFSEKLFF. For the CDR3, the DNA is TGTGCCAGTATCAAACTCGCGGGACAGGCTATCTTTAGTGAAAAACTGTTTTTT.

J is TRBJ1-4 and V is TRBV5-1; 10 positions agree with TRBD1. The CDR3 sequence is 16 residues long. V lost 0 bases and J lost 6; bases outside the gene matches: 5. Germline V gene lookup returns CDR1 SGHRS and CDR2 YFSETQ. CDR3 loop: CASSLEPGQGYEKLFF. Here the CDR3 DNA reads TGCGCCAGCAGCTTGGAACCGGGACAGGGGTATGAAAAACTGTTTTTT.

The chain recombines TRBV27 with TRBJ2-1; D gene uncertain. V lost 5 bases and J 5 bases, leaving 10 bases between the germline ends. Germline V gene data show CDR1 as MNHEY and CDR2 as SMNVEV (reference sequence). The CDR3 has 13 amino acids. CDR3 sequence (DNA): TGTGCCAGCAGTCCTACCTACGACAATGAGCAGTTCTTC. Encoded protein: CASSPTYDNEQFF.

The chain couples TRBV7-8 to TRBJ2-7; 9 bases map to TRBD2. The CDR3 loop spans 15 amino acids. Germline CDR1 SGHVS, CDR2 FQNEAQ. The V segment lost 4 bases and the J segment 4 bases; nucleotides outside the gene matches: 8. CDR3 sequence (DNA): TGTGCCAGCAGCTGGGGAGGTAGCGGGAGATACGAGCAGTACTTC. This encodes CASSWGGSGRYEQYF.

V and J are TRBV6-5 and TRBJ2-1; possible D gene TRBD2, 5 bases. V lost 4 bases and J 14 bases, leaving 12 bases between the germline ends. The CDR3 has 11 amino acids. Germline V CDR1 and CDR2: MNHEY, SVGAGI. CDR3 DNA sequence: TGTGCCAGCAGTTCACTAGGCCGGGAGTTCTTC. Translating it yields CASSSLGREFF.

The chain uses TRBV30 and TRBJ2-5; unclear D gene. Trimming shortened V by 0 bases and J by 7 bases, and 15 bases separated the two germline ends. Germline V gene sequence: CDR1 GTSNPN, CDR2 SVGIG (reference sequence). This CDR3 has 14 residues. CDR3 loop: CAWSVSVGLVTQYF. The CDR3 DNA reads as TGTGCCTGGAGTGTATCAGTGGGCCTGGTGACCCAGTACTTC.

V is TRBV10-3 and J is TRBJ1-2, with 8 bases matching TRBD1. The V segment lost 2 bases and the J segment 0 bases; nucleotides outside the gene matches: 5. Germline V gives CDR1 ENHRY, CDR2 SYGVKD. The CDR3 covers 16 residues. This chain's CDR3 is CAISEPRTGTNYGYTF. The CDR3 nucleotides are TGTGCCATCAGTGAGCCCCGGACAGGGACTAACTATGGCTACACCTTC.

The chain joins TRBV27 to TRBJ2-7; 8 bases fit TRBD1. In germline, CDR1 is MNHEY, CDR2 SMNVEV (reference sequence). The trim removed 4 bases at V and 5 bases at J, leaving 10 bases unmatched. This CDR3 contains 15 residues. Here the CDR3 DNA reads TGTGCCAGCAGTTCTGACAGGGGAGTTCTGGACGAGCAGTACTTC. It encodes CASSSDRGVLDEQYF.

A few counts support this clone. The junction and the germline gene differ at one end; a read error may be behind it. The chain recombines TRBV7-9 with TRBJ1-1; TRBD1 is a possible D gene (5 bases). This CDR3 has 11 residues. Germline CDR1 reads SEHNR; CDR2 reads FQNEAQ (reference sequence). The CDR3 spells CSSSPGVEAFF. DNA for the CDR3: TGTTCCAGCAGCCCGGGGGTGGAAGCTTTCTTT.

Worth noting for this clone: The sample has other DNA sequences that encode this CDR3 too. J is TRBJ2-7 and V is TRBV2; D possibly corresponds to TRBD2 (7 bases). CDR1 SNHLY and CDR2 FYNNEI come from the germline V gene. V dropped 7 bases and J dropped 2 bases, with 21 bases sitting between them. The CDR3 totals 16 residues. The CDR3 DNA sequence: TGTGCCAGCAACATAAGGGGGGGCTCAAAAGCCTACGAGCAGTACTTC. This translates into CASNIRGGSKAYEQYF.

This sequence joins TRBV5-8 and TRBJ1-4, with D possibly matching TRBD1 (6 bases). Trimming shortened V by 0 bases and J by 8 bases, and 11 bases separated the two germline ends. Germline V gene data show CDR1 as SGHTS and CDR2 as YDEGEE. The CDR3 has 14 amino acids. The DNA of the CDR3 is TGTGCCAGCAGCTTGGACAGGGTACAGGAAAAACTGTTTTTT. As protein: CASSLDRVQEKLFF. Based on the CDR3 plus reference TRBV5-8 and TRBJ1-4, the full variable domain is EAGVTQSPTHLIKTRGQQATLRCSPISGHTSVYWYQQALGLGLQFLLWYDEGEERNRGNFPPRFSGRQFPNYSSELNVNALELEDSALYLCASSLDRVQEKLFFGSGTQLSVL.

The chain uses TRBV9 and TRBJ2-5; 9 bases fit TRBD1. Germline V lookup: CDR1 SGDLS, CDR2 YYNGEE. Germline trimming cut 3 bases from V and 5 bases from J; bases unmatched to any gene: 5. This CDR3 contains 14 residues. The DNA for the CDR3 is TGTGCCAGCAGCGGATCCGGGACAGGGGAGACCCAGTACTTC. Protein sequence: CASSGSGTGETQYF.

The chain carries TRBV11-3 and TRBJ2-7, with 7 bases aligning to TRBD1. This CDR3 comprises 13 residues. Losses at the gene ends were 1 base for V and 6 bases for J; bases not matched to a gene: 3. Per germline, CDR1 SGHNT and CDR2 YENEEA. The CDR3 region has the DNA TGTGCCAGCAGCTTAGGACAGGGAAGCGAGCAGTACTTC. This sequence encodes CASSLGQGSEQYF.

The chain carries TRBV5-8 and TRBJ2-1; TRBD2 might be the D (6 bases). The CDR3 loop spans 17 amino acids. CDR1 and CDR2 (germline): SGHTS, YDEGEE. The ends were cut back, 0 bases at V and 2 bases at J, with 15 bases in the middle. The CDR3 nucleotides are TGTGCCAGCAGCTTGGCGGAAGGGACTGGTCCCTACAATGAGCAGTTCTTC. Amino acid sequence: CASSLAEGTGPYNEQFF.

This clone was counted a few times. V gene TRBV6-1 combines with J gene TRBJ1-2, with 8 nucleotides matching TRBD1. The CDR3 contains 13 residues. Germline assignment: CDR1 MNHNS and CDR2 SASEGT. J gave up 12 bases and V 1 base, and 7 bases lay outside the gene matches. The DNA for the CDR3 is TGTGCCAGCAGTGAAGGTGGGACAGGTAGAAACACCTTC. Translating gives CASSEGGTGRNTF.

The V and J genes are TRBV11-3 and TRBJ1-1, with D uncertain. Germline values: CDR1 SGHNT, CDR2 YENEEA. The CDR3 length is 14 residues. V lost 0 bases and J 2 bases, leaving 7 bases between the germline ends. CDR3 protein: CASSLDRINTEAFF. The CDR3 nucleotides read TGTGCCAGCAGCTTAGATAGAATAAACACTGAAGCTTTCTTT.

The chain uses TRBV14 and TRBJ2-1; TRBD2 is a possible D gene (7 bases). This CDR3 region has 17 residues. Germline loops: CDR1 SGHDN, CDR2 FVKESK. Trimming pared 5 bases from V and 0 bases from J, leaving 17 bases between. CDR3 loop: CASSGRRGASSYNEQFF. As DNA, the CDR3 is TGTGCCAGCAGCGGACGTCGGGGGGCGAGCTCCTACAATGAGCAGTTCTTC.

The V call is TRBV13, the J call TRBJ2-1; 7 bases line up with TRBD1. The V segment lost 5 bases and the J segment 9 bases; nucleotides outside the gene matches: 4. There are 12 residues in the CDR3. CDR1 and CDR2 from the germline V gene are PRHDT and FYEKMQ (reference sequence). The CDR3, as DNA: TGTGCCAGCAGCCCGGACAGGCTTGAGCAGTTCTTC. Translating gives CASSPDRLEQFF.

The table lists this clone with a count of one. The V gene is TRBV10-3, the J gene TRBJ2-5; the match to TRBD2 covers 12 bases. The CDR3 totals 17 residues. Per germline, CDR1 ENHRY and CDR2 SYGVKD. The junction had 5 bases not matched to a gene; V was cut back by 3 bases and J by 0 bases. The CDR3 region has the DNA TGTGCCATCAGTGAACTAGCGGGAGGATTGTACCAAGAGACCCAGTACTTC. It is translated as CAISELAGGLYQETQYF.

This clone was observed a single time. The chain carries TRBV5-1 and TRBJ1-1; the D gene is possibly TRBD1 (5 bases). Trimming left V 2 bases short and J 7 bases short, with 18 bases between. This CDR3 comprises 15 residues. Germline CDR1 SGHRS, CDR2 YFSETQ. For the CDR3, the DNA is TGCGCCAGCAGCTTAAGACGCAGGGAGGACGGTGAAGCTTTCTTT. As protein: CASSLRRREDGEAFF.

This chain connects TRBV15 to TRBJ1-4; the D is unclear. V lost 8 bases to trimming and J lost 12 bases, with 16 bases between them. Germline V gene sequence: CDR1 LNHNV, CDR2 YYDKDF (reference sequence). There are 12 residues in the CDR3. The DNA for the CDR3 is TGTGCCACCGGCCCGCCCGAGGGAGAACTGTTTTTT. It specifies CATGPPEGELFF.

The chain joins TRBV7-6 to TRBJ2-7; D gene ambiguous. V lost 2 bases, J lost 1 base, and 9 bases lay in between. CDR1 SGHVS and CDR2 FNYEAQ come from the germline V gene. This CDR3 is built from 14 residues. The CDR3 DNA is TGTGCCAGCAGCTTACGCGAGGATTCCTACGAGCAGTACTTC. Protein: CASSLREDSYEQYF.